This T cell receptor beta chain was sequenced for a study of neurological immune-mediated disorders. As for time point: longitudinal time-point 1 (baseline). Healthy controls comprised blood bank volunteers in Maryland, USA. A few counts support this clonotype. The authors produced cDNA by 5'RACE using 10-nucleotide random UMIs. One entry per CDR3 protein, called by TCRdb with MiXCR from the 5' RACE reads. The sample gives 60,000 to 90,000 distinct CDR3 sequences, more than 8.5% of which show up once; 8.5% to 10% is in the top ten. The TCR sequence derives from a young man in good health. The sequencing input was PBMCs.

Written as DNA, the CDR3 is TGCAGCGTTGAAGATTTGACTAGCGGGTACAATGAGCAGTTCTTC. It encodes CSVEDLTSGYNEQFF. This sequence joins TRBV29-1 and TRBJ2-1; 10 bases match TRBD2. The germline V gene has CDR1 SQVTM and CDR2 ANQGSEA. CDR3 length: 15 amino acids. Trimming at V came to 0 bases and at J to 4 bases, leaving 3 bases not matched to a gene.